The T cell receptor beta chain under discussion was sequenced for a study of cytomegalovirus exposure and HLA in healthy donors. PCR used 60 Vbeta primers and 13 Jbeta primers. Measured with immunoSEQ multiplex PCR; TCRdb has only the in-frame clones, and not every one. The table shows more than 150,000 clones, with more than 65% occurring only once. Trimming cost V 6 bases and J 7 bases; bases outside gene matches: 3. Per the germline V gene, CDR1 is SGHTA and CDR2 is FQGTGA. This CDR3 is built from 14 residues. This cohort consisted of healthy bone marrow donors. Donors showed nominal health when sampled, although they likely had unrecorded immune exposures.

This receptor was identified in a girl aged 2 to 9 in good health and CMV-seropositive. The chain uses TRBV7-3 and TRBJ2-2; the match to TRBD2 covers 12 bases. The sequenced sample consisted of PBMCs. The CDR3 DNA reads TGTGCCAGCAGTCTAGCGGGAGGGGTCGGGGAGCTGTTTTTT. It yields the protein CASSLAGGVGELFF.